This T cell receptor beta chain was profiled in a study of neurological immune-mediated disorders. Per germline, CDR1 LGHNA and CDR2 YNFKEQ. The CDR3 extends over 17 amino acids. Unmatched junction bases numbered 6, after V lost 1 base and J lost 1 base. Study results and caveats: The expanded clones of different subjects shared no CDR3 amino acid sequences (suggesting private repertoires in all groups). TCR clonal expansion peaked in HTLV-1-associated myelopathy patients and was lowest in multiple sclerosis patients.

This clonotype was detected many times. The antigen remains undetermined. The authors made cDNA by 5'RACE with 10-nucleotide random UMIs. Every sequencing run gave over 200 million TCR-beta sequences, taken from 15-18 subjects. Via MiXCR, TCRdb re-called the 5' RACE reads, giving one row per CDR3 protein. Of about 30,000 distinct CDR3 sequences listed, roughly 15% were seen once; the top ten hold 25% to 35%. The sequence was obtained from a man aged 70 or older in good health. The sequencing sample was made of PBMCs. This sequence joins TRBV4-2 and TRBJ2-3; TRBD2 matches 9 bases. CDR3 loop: CASSQGYQRGGTDTQYF. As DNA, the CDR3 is TGTGCCAGCAGCCAAGGGTATCAGCGGGGGGGCACAGATACGCAGTATTTT.